Listed below are T cell receptor beta chains from one sample, sequenced in a study of blood T cell repertoires in COVID-19. The method was immunoSEQ multiplex PCR; TCRdb's version includes in-frame clones alone and lacks a portion of them. The top ten clones hold roughly 0.76% of a sample with 400,000 or so clones, 70% to 90% of them seen once. Specimen: peripheral blood. These receptors were taken from a man younger than 35 with COVID-19, enrolled during active disease. Each CDR3 is given with its conserved first and last residue. The D gene is left open where the match is weak. Some rows mark clone size as missing; the rest say once, few, many or name a class of expanded clone.

TRBD2	TRBV7-9	once	TRBJ2-3	CASSLALLARTDTQYF	TGTGCCAGCAGCTTAGCACTACTAGCGCGCACAGATACGCAGTATTTT
NA	TRBV18	NA	TRBJ2-7	CASSPPGRIYEQYF	TGTGCCAGCTCACCACCTGGCAGGATCTACGAGCAGTACTTC
NA	TRBV6-5	NA	TRBJ2-1	CASSYSRGKQFF	TGTGCCAGCAGTTACTCTCGCGGGAAACAGTTCTTC
NA	TRBV2	NA	TRBJ1-4	CASSENGPTNEKLFF	TGTGCCAGCAGTGAAAATGGGCCAACTAATGAAAAACTGTTTTTT
TRBD2	TRBV4-1	NA	TRBJ2-1	CASSQDWEGPGYNEQFF	TGCGCCAGCAGCCAAGATTGGGAGGGGCCGGGATACAATGAGCAGTTCTTC
NA	TRBV12-3/TRBV12-4	NA	TRBJ1-2	CATRTVLDYGYTF	TGTGCCACCCGGACAGTCCTTGACTATGGCTACACCTTC
TRBD1	TRBV5-5	NA	TRBJ2-1	CASSLGTGAYNEQFF	TGTGCCAGCAGCCTGGGGACAGGAGCTTACAATGAGCAGTTCTTC
NA	TRBV6-1	NA	TRBJ2-7	CASSELSGSYEQYF	TGTGCCAGCAGTGAGTTAAGCGGTTCCTACGAGCAGTACTTC
NA	TRBV19	NA	TRBJ2-1	CASSIFSANEQFF	TGTGCCAGTAGTATCTTTAGCGCAAATGAGCAGTTCTTC
TRBD1	TRBV18	NA	TRBJ2-1	CASSPLASTGWANEQFF	TGTGCCAGCTCACCTTTGGCCTCGACAGGGTGGGCGAATGAGCAGTTCTTC
NA	TRBV6-5	NA	TRBJ2-7	CASTRTATSSEQYF	TGTGCCAGCACCAGGACAGCTACCTCATCCGAGCAGTACTTC
TRBD1	TRBV19	NA	TRBJ2-7	CASSIGTETYEQYF	TGTGCCAGTAGTATTGGGACAGAGACCTACGAGCAGTACTTC
NA	TRBV5-4	NA	TRBJ2-7	CASSPGLLGEQYF	TGTGCCAGCAGCCCTGGACTTCTAGGGGAGCAGTACTTC
TRBD1	TRBV7-7	NA	TRBJ2-7	CASSLGTGPSYEQYF	TGTGCCAGCAGCTTAGGGACAGGGCCCTCCTACGAGCAGTACTTC
TRBD1	TRBV2	once	TRBJ1-1	CASTRQGRTEAFF	TGTGCCAGCACTAGACAGGGGCGCACTGAAGCTTTCTTT
TRBD2	TRBV11-2	NA	TRBJ2-5	CASSIPGLAGGETQYF	TGTGCCAGCAGCATCCCGGGACTAGCGGGGGGTGAGACCCAGTACTTC
TRBD2	TRBV19	NA	TRBJ2-3	CASSIDRTAGEYDTQYF	TGTGCCAGTAGTATAGATCGAACAGCGGGAGAGTACGATACGCAGTATTTT
TRBD1	TRBV2	NA	TRBJ2-7	CASSVTGASYEQYF	TGTGCCAGCAGTGTGACAGGGGCCTCCTACGAGCAGTACTTC
TRBD1	TRBV10-3	NA	TRBJ1-5	CAIRAGTGVGQPQHF	TGTGCCATCAGGGCCGGGACAGGGGTTGGTCAGCCCCAGCATTTT
NA	TRBV19	NA	TRBJ2-7	CASTMTGTYEQYF	TGTGCCAGTACCATGACAGGAACCTACGAGCAGTACTTC
TRBD1	TRBV5-1	NA	TRBJ2-6	CASSSGQVVNVLTF	TGCGCCAGCAGCTCGGGACAGGTAGTTAACGTCCTGACTTTC
TRBD1	TRBV5-6	NA	TRBJ1-2	CASSTRTGTHTF	TGTGCCAGCAGCACCCGGACAGGGACGCACACCTTC
TRBD1	TRBV4-2	NA	TRBJ2-2	CASSRYHGQGGTGELFF	TGTGCCAGCAGCCGCTACCACGGACAGGGCGGCACCGGGGAGCTGTTTTTT
NA	TRBV12-3/TRBV12-4	NA	TRBJ2-1	CASRQGSGEQFF	TGTGCCAGCAGACAGGGTTCCGGTGAGCAGTTCTTC
NA	TRBV24-1	NA	TRBJ2-5	CATSDDRGGETQYF	TGTGCCACCAGTGATGACAGGGGAGGGGAGACCCAGTACTTC
NA	TRBV18	NA	TRBJ2-2	CASCLGLNTGELFF	TGTGCCAGCTGTCTGGGACTCAACACCGGGGAGCTGTTTTTT
TRBD1	TRBV2	NA	TRBJ1-4	CASSRQGGNEKLFF	TGTGCCAGCAGTCGACAGGGGGGGAATGAAAAACTGTTTTTT
TRBD1	TRBV2	NA	TRBJ1-4	CASRSMPGGAAREKLFF	TGTGCCAGCAGATCTATGCCAGGGGGCGCGGCCCGAGAAAAACTGTTTTTT
NA	TRBV6-2/TRBV6-3	NA	TRBJ1-1	CASSYPDSEAFF	TGTGCCAGCAGTTACCCGGACAGTGAAGCTTTCTTT